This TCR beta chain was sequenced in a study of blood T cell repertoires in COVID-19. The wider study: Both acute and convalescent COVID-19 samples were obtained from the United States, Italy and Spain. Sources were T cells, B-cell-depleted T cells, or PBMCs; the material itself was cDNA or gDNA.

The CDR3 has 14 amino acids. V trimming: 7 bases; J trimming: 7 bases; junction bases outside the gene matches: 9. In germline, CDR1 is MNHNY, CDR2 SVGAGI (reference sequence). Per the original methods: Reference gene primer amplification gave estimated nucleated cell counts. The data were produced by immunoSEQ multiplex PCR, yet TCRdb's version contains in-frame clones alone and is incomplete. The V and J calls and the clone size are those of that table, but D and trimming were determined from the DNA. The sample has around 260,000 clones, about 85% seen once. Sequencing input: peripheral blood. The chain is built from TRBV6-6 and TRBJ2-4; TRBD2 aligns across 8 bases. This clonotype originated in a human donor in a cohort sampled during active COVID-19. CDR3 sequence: CASTGSGGENIQYF. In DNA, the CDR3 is TGTGCCAGCACTGGGTCGGGAGGGGAGAACATTCAGTACTTC.